The TCR beta chain under discussion was sequenced for a study of cytomegalovirus exposure and HLA in healthy donors. The data were produced by immunoSEQ multiplex PCR, yet TCRdb's version contains in-frame clones alone and is incomplete. The repertoire includes 150,000 to 200,000 clones, more than 70% of them detected once, and about 3% sits in the top ten. The specimen was PBMCs. This clonotype was obtained from a man aged 18 to 30 in good health and CMV-seronegative.

The CDR3: CASRPGLASDTQYF. The CDR3 DNA reads as TGTGCCAGCAGACCGGGACTAGCATCAGATACGCAGTATTTT. The rearrangement uses TRBV2 and TRBJ2-3; 9 bases line up with TRBD2. V lost 6 bases, J lost 4 bases, and 5 bases stayed unmatched. CDR1 is SNHLY and CDR2 is FYNNEI in the germline V gene. CDR3 length equals 14 residues.